Below, 6 T cell receptor beta chains from the same sample are listed, as sequenced in a study of blood T cells in healthy people across ages. Primed by a sample-barcoded 5' primer and a J-beta primer mix, a second PCR proceeded for about 7 to 11 cycles. TCRdb analysed the 5' RACE reads with MiXCR anew, one entry per CDR3 protein. The data show about 1.6 million distinct CDR3 sequences, 30% to 35% seen once. Sequenced material: blood. All receptors derive from a woman under 40 in good health.

The V gene is TRBV4-2, the J gene TRBJ2-5; possibly TRBD1 for D (6 bases). Germline CDR1 is LGHNA and CDR2 is YNFKEQ. CDR3 length: 22 amino acids. V lost 0 bases to trimming and J lost 2 bases, with 31 bases between them. The CDR3 bases are TGTGCCAGCAGCCAAGATCCCGGGTCTAACAGGGTGTTCTTTACGGATCAAGAGACCCAGTACTTC. Encoded protein: CASSQDPGSNRVFFTDQETQYF.

The J gene is TRBJ2-7, the V gene TRBV4-1; possibly TRBD2 for D (5 bases). Germline V gives CDR1 MGHRA, CDR2 YSYEKL. The CDR3 is 14 amino acids. Between the trimmed V and J ends, which lost 0 bases and 3 bases, there was a span of 9 bases. The CDR3 DNA is TGCGCCAGCAGCCAAGATTGGGGAGACTACGAGCAGTACTTC. Translated, it gives CASSQDWGDYEQYF.

As to this clonotype: The junction and the germline gene differ at one end; a read error may be behind it. The rearrangement joins TRBV6-2 or TRBV6-3 to TRBJ2-3, with 7 bases that match TRBD2. Germline V gene data show CDR1 as MNHEY and CDR2 as SVGEGT. CDR3 length: 17 residues. DNA of the CDR3: TGTGCCAGCACCCCCATCGGAGCGGGACCTGGCACGGATACGCAGTATTTT. Its protein is CASTPIGAGPGTDTQYF.

This clonotype was observed a few times. The chain links TRBV6-5 to TRBJ2-7; 7 nucleotides align to TRBD1. The germline V gene encodes CDR1 MNHEY and CDR2 SVGAGI. CDR3 length: 15 amino acids. J gave up 4 bases and V 5 bases, and 11 bases lay outside the gene matches. DNA for the CDR3: TGTGCCAGCAGTACAGACCGACAGGGCCTATACGAGCAGTACTTC. Protein product: CASSTDRQGLYEQYF.

The chain uses TRBV28 and TRBJ2-1; weak D call: TRBD2 (6 bases). This CDR3 contains 16 residues. V lost 4 bases and J 7 bases, leaving 20 bases between the germline ends. The germline gives CDR1 MDHEN, CDR2 SYDVKM. The CDR3 is CASSYPGASAFNEQFF. The CDR3, as DNA: TGTGCCAGCAGTTACCCTGGGGCTAGCGCTTTTAATGAGCAGTTCTTC. The full variable domain, completed using reference TRBV28 and TRBJ2-1, is DVKVTQSSRYLVKRTGEKVFLECVQDMDHENMFWYRQDPGLGLRLIYFSYDVKMKEKGDIPEGYSVSREKKERFSLILESASTNQTSMYLCASSYPGASAFNEQFFGPGTRLTVL.

This clonotype was counted ten times or more. The genes are TRBV7-7 and TRBJ2-1; D is undetermined. The CDR3 has 16 amino acids. Germline V gene data show CDR1 as SSHAT and CDR2 as FNYEAQ (reference sequence). The V gene lost 1 base and the J gene lost 1 base, with 11 bases spanning the gap. The CDR3 here is CASSLVAGQSYNEQFF. CDR3 in DNA: TGTGCCAGCAGCTTAGTCGCCGGGCAGTCCTACAATGAGCAGTTCTTC.